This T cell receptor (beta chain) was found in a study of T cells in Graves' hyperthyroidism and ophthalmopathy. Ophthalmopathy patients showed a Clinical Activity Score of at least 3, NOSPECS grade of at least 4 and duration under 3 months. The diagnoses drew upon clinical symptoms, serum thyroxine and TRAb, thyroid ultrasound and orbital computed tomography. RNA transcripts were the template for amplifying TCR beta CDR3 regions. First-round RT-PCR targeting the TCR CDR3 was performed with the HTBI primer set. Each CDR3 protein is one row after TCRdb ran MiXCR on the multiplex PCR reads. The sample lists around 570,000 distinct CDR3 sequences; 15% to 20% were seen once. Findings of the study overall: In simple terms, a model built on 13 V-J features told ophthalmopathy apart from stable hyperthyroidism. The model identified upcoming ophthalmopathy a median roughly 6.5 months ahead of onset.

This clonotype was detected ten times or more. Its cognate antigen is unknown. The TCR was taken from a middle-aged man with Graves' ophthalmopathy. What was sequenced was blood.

CDR3 sequence: CASSLSFDRAGAAFF. The CDR3 DNA reads as TGTGCCAGCAGTTTATCGTTCGACAGGGCGGGTGCAGCTTTCTTT. The genes are TRBV27 and TRBJ1-1, with TRBD1 matching over 7 bases. The germline CDR1 and CDR2 sequences are MNHEY and SMNVEV (reference sequence). V shed 0 bases, J shed 10 bases, and the junction held 11 bases outside the gene matches. The CDR3 extends over 15 amino acids.